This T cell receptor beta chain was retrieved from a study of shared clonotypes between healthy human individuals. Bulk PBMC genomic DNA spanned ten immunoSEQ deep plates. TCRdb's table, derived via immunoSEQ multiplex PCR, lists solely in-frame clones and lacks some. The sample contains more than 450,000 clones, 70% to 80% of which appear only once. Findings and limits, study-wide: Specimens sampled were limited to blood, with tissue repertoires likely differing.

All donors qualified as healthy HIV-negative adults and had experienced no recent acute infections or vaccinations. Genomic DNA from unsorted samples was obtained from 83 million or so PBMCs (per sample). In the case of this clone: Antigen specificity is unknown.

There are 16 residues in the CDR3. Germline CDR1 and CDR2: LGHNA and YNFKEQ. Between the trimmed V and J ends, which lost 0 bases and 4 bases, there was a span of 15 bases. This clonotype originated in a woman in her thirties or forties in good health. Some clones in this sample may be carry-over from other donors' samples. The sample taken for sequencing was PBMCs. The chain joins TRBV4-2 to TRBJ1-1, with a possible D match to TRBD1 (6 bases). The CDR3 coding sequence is TGTGCCAGCAGCCAAGATTCGGACAGCCGGCTCACTGAAGCTTTCTTT. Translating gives CASSQDSDSRLTEAFF.